This is a list of T cell receptor beta chains from one sample in a study of CD8 T cells in ankylosing spondylitis. A single record per CDR3 protein comes from TCRdb applying MiXCR to the 5' RACE reads. The sample lists 650,000 to 800,000 distinct CDR3 sequences; 15% to 20% were seen once. The sequenced sample consisted of blood, either unsorted or a sorted T cell fraction (not recorded which). These receptors were obtained from a male donor with ankylosing spondylitis. Each CDR3 is given with its conserved first and last residue. D genes are given only for firm matches. Not all rows give a size; the values are once, few, many and, for expanded clones, a class.

d_gene: TRBD1
abundance: many
j_gene: TRBJ2-1
v_gene: TRBV6-5
CDR3nt: TGTGCCAGCAGTTACGGGACAGGATACAATGAGCAGTTCTTC
CDR3aa: CASSYGTGYNEQFF

d_gene: TRBD2
abundance: many
j_gene: TRBJ2-2
v_gene: TRBV12-3/TRBV12-4
CDR3nt: TGTGCCAGCAGTCCCGATCGGACTAGCGGGAGTGGGGAGCTGTTTTTT
CDR3aa: CASSPDRTSGSGELFF

d_gene: TRBD2
abundance: many
j_gene: TRBJ2-5
v_gene: TRBV29-1
CDR3nt: TGCAGCGTTGAACGGGGGGTCGGATACCAAGAGACCCAGTACTTC
CDR3aa: CSVERGVGYQETQYF

d_gene: -
abundance: -
j_gene: TRBJ1-1
v_gene: TRBV25-1
CDR3nt: TGTGCCAGCAGTACGTCTTTGGGGCAGACTGAAGCTTTCTTT
CDR3aa: CASSTSLGQTEAFF

d_gene: TRBD1
abundance: -
j_gene: TRBJ1-1
v_gene: TRBV5-1
CDR3nt: TGCGCCAGCGACGAAATAGGGGGCAAGGACACTGAAGCTTTCTTT
CDR3aa: CASDEIGGKDTEAFF

d_gene: TRBD1
abundance: few
j_gene: TRBJ1-1
v_gene: TRBV6-5
CDR3nt: TGTGCCAGCAGTTACATATCAGGGGGTAGTACTGAAGCTTTCTTT
CDR3aa: CASSYISGGSTEAFF

d_gene: -
abundance: -
j_gene: TRBJ2-7
v_gene: TRBV20-1
CDR3nt: TGCAGTGCTGGGACATCTAGCTCCTACGAGCAGTACTTC
CDR3aa: CSAGTSSSYEQYF

d_gene: TRBD1
abundance: -
j_gene: TRBJ2-2
v_gene: TRBV2
CDR3nt: TGTGCCAGCAGATCCGGACAGGGAGGTACCGGGGAGCTGTTTTTT
CDR3aa: CASRSGQGGTGELFF

d_gene: -
abundance: few
j_gene: TRBJ2-3
v_gene: TRBV3-1
CDR3nt: TGTGCCAGCAGCCAAGCGGGGGCGGAAGATACGCAGTATTTT
CDR3aa: CASSQAGAEDTQYF

d_gene: -
abundance: few
j_gene: TRBJ1-1
v_gene: TRBV20-1
CDR3nt: TGCAGTGCTAGCCCCAGGAACACTGAAGCTTTCTTT
CDR3aa: CSASPRNTEAFF

d_gene: -
abundance: -
j_gene: TRBJ1-3
v_gene: TRBV7-9
CDR3nt: TGTGCCAGCAGCTTACCCCAGGGAGGAAACACCATATATTTT
CDR3aa: CASSLPQGGNTIYF

d_gene: -
abundance: -
j_gene: TRBJ1-5
v_gene: TRBV27
CDR3nt: TGTGCCAGCAGTTGGGGGGTAGATCAGCCCCAGCATTTT
CDR3aa: CASSWGVDQPQHF

d_gene: TRBD2
abundance: -
j_gene: TRBJ2-3
v_gene: TRBV2
CDR3nt: TGTGCCAGCAGTCCAACTGGACTAGCCCTCTCAGATACGCAGTATTTT
CDR3aa: CASSPTGLALSDTQYF

d_gene: -
abundance: few
j_gene: TRBJ1-5
v_gene: TRBV12-3/TRBV12-4
CDR3nt: TGTGCCAGCAGCAAGACAGGACCCGCACCCCAGCATTTT
CDR3aa: CASSKTGPAPQHF

d_gene: -
abundance: few
j_gene: TRBJ2-4
v_gene: TRBV7-2
CDR3nt: TGTGCCAGCAGCTTAGAGGTGTCCCTAGCCAAAAACATTCAGTACTTC
CDR3aa: CASSLEVSLAKNIQYF

d_gene: TRBD1
abundance: -
j_gene: TRBJ2-7
v_gene: TRBV5-1
CDR3nt: TGCGCCAGCAGCTTTGGGACAGGGGAGTTCGAGCAGTACTTC
CDR3aa: CASSFGTGEFEQYF

d_gene: -
abundance: few
j_gene: TRBJ1-1
v_gene: TRBV12-3/TRBV12-4
CDR3nt: TGTGCCAGCAGTTTAGGGGGTAGGGGAGCTTTCTTT
CDR3aa: CASSLGGRGAFF

d_gene: -
abundance: -
j_gene: TRBJ1-3
v_gene: TRBV4-3
CDR3nt: TGCGCCAGCAGCCAAGTCGCGGACACCATATATTTT
CDR3aa: CASSQVADTIYF

d_gene: -
abundance: -
j_gene: TRBJ1-5
v_gene: TRBV30
CDR3nt: TGTGCCTGGAGGCCCCCAGGGGCCCTAAGAGGCTATAGCAATCAGCCCCAGCATTTT
CDR3aa: CAWRPPGALRGYSNQPQHF

d_gene: TRBD2
abundance: -
j_gene: TRBJ2-2
v_gene: TRBV7-3
CDR3nt: TGTGCCAGCAGCTCCCCGGCGGGAGTAAAGGCCGGGGAGCTGTTTTTT
CDR3aa: CASSSPAGVKAGELFF

d_gene: -
abundance: once
j_gene: TRBJ1-4
v_gene: TRBV20-1
CDR3nt: TGCAGTGCTACCGAGCTGGGTGAAAAACTGTTTTTT
CDR3aa: CSATELGEKLFF

d_gene: -
abundance: many
j_gene: TRBJ1-2
v_gene: TRBV29-1
CDR3nt: TGCAGCGTTGGAAGCGGGACGAACTATGGCTACACCTTC
CDR3aa: CSVGSGTNYGYTF

d_gene: -
abundance: -
j_gene: TRBJ1-1
v_gene: TRBV15
CDR3nt: TGTGCCACCAGCACCTTGGGGAAAGGGAACACTGAAGCTTTCTTT
CDR3aa: CATSTLGKGNTEAFF

d_gene: TRBD2
abundance: -
j_gene: TRBJ2-1
v_gene: TRBV12-3/TRBV12-4
CDR3nt: TGTGCCAGCACCCCCCTAGCGGGTGCCATCAATGAGCAGTTCTTC
CDR3aa: CASTPLAGAINEQFF

d_gene: -
abundance: few
j_gene: TRBJ1-1
v_gene: TRBV12-3/TRBV12-4
CDR3nt: TGTGCCAGCAGTTATGGAGGGGACACTGAAGCTTTCTTT
CDR3aa: CASSYGGDTEAFF

d_gene: -
abundance: -
j_gene: TRBJ1-6
v_gene: TRBV5-4
CDR3nt: TGTGCCAGCAGACGGGACTCTGGAAATAATTCACCCCTCCACTTT
CDR3aa: CASRRDSGNNSPLHF

d_gene: -
abundance: few
j_gene: TRBJ1-2
v_gene: TRBV7-9
CDR3nt: TGTGCCAGCAGCTTCCCCGGGACTAGGCGGCTATTTGGCTACACCTTC
CDR3aa: CASSFPGTRRLFGYTF

d_gene: -
abundance: few
j_gene: TRBJ1-2
v_gene: TRBV6-5
CDR3nt: TGTGCCAGCAGTTACTCCAAGGGGGGGCAGCTCGGGCCGCATGGCTACACCTTC
CDR3aa: CASSYSKGGQLGPHGYTF

d_gene: TRBD2
abundance: -
j_gene: TRBJ2-2
v_gene: TRBV24-1
CDR3nt: TGTGCCACCAGTGACGCCCCGGGACTAGCAGGCACCGGGGAGCTGTTTTTT
CDR3aa: CATSDAPGLAGTGELFF

d_gene: -
abundance: -
j_gene: TRBJ1-2
v_gene: TRBV29-1
CDR3nt: TGCAGCGTCCAGTCGGGGGACTCCCATGGCTACACCTTC
CDR3aa: CSVQSGDSHGYTF

d_gene: -
abundance: few
j_gene: TRBJ2-3
v_gene: TRBV7-9
CDR3nt: TGTGCCAGCAGATCAGAGTGGGGTCAGAAATCAGATACGCAGTATTTT
CDR3aa: CASRSEWGQKSDTQYF

d_gene: TRBD1
abundance: -
j_gene: TRBJ1-1
v_gene: TRBV3-1
CDR3nt: TGTGCCAGCAGCCACTCTGCACAGGGGATTTCTGAAGCTTTCTTT
CDR3aa: CASSHSAQGISEAFF

d_gene: TRBD1
abundance: -
j_gene: TRBJ2-2
v_gene: TRBV6-2/TRBV6-3
CDR3nt: TGTGCCAGCAGTTACCCCGACCCTTGGACAGGGGATCGGACCGGGGAGCTGTTTTTT
CDR3aa: CASSYPDPWTGDRTGELFF

d_gene: TRBD2
abundance: -
j_gene: TRBJ2-2
v_gene: TRBV6-1
CDR3nt: TGTGCCAGCACCCGAACTAGCGGGAGTAGCGCCGGGGAGCTGTTTTTT
CDR3aa: CASTRTSGSSAGELFF

d_gene: TRBD1
abundance: few
j_gene: TRBJ1-2
v_gene: TRBV4-2
CDR3nt: TGTGCCAGCAGCCCCTCCGGACAGGCTCATCCCTATGGCTACACCTTC
CDR3aa: CASSPSGQAHPYGYTF

d_gene: -
abundance: -
j_gene: TRBJ2-1
v_gene: TRBV12-1
CDR3nt: TGTGCCAGCAGCCGGAAGGGGCCCTACAATGAGCAGTTCTTC
CDR3aa: CASSRKGPYNEQFF

d_gene: TRBD1
abundance: once
j_gene: TRBJ1-1
v_gene: TRBV19
CDR3nt: TGTGCCAGTAGTACCACAGGGGGCTACACTGAAGCTTTCTTT
CDR3aa: CASSTTGGYTEAFF

d_gene: -
abundance: few
j_gene: TRBJ2-7
v_gene: TRBV27
CDR3nt: TGTGCCAGCAGCCGGGACCGAGAAGAGCAGTACTTC
CDR3aa: CASSRDREEQYF

d_gene: -
abundance: -
j_gene: TRBJ1-1
v_gene: TRBV6-1
CDR3nt: TGTGCCAGCAGTGAACCCCTGGCCTTACCGTTGCACACTGAAGCTTTCTTT
CDR3aa: CASSEPLALPLHTEAFF

d_gene: -
abundance: few
j_gene: TRBJ1-2
v_gene: TRBV12-3/TRBV12-4
CDR3nt: TGTGCCAGCAGTTTGGGCGGACAACTTTATGGCTACACCTTC
CDR3aa: CASSLGGQLYGYTF

d_gene: TRBD2
abundance: few
j_gene: TRBJ2-1
v_gene: TRBV19
CDR3nt: TGTGCCAGTAACAAAGGGACTAGCGGGAGCCACAATGAGCAGTTCTTC
CDR3aa: CASNKGTSGSHNEQFF

d_gene: -
abundance: many
j_gene: TRBJ2-3
v_gene: TRBV12-3/TRBV12-4
CDR3nt: TGTGCCAGCACCCCGGTGGGCGGTCTTGATACGCAGTATTTT
CDR3aa: CASTPVGGLDTQYF

d_gene: TRBD2
abundance: -
j_gene: TRBJ2-1
v_gene: TRBV7-9
CDR3nt: TGTGCCAGCAGCCGTTCGCAGCGGGAGGGCCTATCTCAGGTGCAGTTCTTC
CDR3aa: CASSRSQREGLSQVQFF

d_gene: -
abundance: few
j_gene: TRBJ2-3
v_gene: TRBV21-1
CDR3nt: TGTGCCAGCACAAATCTAGCGGGAATAATCACAGATACGCAGTATTTT
CDR3aa: CASTNLAGIITDTQYF

d_gene: TRBD1
abundance: many
j_gene: TRBJ2-2
v_gene: TRBV5-1
CDR3nt: TGCGCCAGCAGCCCGGATTGGACAGGGGGCACCGGGGAGCTGTTTTTT
CDR3aa: CASSPDWTGGTGELFF